This T cell receptor (beta chain) was recorded in a study of OX40 agonist ivuxolimab in advanced cancers. Regarding the complete study: The costimulatory receptor OX40 (CD134) was targeted by ivuxolimab, a fully human IgG2 agonistic monoclonal antibody. Intravenous ivuxolimab was administered to patients every 2 weeks at six dose levels: 0.01, 0.1, 0.3, 1.5, 3 and 10 mg/kg. Of the roughly 54 patients in dose escalation, around 20 had hepatocellular carcinoma, some 15 had melanoma, 9 had renal cell carcinoma and 9 had head and neck cancer. The dose-escalation cohort was almost 85% male with a mean age of approximately 60 years, ranging from roughly 23 to 90. Prior anti-PD-1, anti-PD-L1 or anti-CTLA-4 therapy was permitted, and checkpoint inhibitors had been received by more than 35% of dose-escalation patients. Partial responses occurred in three dose-escalation patients: two with cutaneous melanoma and one with hepatocellular carcinoma. The purpose of peripheral TCRbeta sequencing was to test whether ivuxolimab changed TCR sequence diversity and led to clonal T-cell expansion. The paper describes the monotherapy dose-escalation part (N ≈ 52 patients) of the phase I trial of ivuxolimab.

As regards this clone: The antigen it binds to is not known. One base away there is no much larger clone; base qualities are not given.

The trial excluded patients who had a history of autoimmune disease or were on systemic immunosuppression. Peripheral blood for TCR sequencing was collected from all dose cohorts at baseline, on cycle 4 day 1, and on cycle 7 day 1. The samples were taken from a phase I, first-in-human, multicenter, open-label dose-escalation trial of ivuxolimab. Adults with locally advanced or metastatic melanoma, renal cell carcinoma, hepatocellular carcinoma or head and neck squamous cell carcinoma were enrolled in the trial. CD4+ and CD8+ T cells were sorted separately from peripheral blood before TCR sequencing. For sequencing of the TCRbeta CDR3 region, genomic DNA was extracted from the sorted cells. TCRbeta CDR3 regions were sequenced using the immunoSEQ Assay. Imported from immuneACCESS, the table was reduced by TCRdb to in-frame sequences with V and J called. These copies leave out some clones; in studies compared against another copy, an unresolved V gene accounts for under half, and the cause of the remainder is not known. This sample holds about 100,000 clones; 70% to 85% were observed only once. The top ten clones comprise roughly 5% of the sample.

Study-level results and caveats: In the 0.1-3.0 mg/kg groups, partial responders had among the lowest normalized peripheral clonal expansion, particularly in CD8+ T cells. Low levels of normalized T-cell clonal expansion were also seen in some patients who did not respond. At doses of 0.1 to 3.0 mg/kg, clonal expansion of both CD4+ and CD8+ T cells in blood was seen between baseline and week 6. Antigen specificity was not determined for the clonally expanded peripheral T cells. After ivuxolimab, CD8+ T cells had more expanded clones than CD4+ T cells on average.

The source of this sequence is an adult with an advanced solid tumor such as melanoma, head and neck, liver or kidney cancer. The sequencing here drew on CD4+ or CD8+ T cells sorted from blood, taken in a trial of the OX40 agonist ivuxolimab.

This receptor carries the CDR3 CASSDVVTTSTDTQYF. The DNA sequence is TGTGCCAGCAGTGATGTGGTGACAACAAGCACAGATACGCAGTATTTT. This chain is built from TRBV6-4 and TRBJ2-3; the D gene lacks a confident call. Taken from the germline V gene, the CDR1 and CDR2 loops are MRHNA and SNTAGT. The V end loses 3 bases and the J end loses 0 bases, and a stretch of 13 bases separates them. The CDR3 runs 16 residues from the cysteine to the phenylalanine. Of all the DNA, just the CDR3 is kept, 48 bases in frame from base 1.